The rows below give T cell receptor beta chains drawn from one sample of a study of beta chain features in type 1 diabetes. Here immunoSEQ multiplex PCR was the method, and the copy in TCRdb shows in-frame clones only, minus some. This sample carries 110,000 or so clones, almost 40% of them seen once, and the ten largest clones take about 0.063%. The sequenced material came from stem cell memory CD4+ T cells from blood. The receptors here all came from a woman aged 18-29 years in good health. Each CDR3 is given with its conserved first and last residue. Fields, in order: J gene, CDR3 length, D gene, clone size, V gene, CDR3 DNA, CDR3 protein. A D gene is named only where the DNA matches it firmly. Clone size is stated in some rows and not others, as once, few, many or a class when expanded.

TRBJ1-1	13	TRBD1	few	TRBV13	TGTGCCAGGGGACAGGGGGTGAACACTGAAGCTTTCTTT	CARGQGVNTEAFF
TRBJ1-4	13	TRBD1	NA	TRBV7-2	TGTGCCAGCAGGGACAGGCGAAGGGAAAAACTGTTTTTT	CASRDRRREKLFF
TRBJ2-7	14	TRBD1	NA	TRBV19	TGTGCCAGTAGATGGGGGACAGGGCGAGGCGAGCAGTACTTC	CASRWGTGRGEQYF
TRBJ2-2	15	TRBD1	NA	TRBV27	TGTGCCAGCAGTGCCGGACAGGGGTACACCGGGGAGCTGTTTTTT	CASSAGQGYTGELFF
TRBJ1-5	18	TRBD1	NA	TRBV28	TGTGCCAGCAGTTGGGTGAAGGGGGCCCTCTATAGCAATCAGCCCCAGCATTTT	CASSWVKGALYSNQPQHF
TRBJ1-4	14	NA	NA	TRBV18	TGTGCCAGCTCACCAGGCCTCGGGGATGAAAAACTGTTTTTT	CASSPGLGDEKLFF
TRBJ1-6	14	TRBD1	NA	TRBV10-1	TGCGCCAGCAGCCGGGACAGGGGCAATTCACCCCTCCACTTT	CASSRDRGNSPLHF
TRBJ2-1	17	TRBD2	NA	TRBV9	TGTGCCAGCAGCGCCCCGTCGACTAGCAAATCCTACAATGAGCAGTTCTTC	CASSAPSTSKSYNEQFF
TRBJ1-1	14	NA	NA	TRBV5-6	TGTGCCAGCAGCTCGGTGGGGGGGAACACTGAAGCTTTCTTT	CASSSVGGNTEAFF
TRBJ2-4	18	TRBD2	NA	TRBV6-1	TGTGCCAGCAGTGAGTGGACTAGCAATTTGGTAACCAAAAACATTCAGTACTTC	CASSEWTSNLVTKNIQYF
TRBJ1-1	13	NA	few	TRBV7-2	TGTGCCAGCAGCCCCCGCCAGGGCTCTGAAGCTTTCTTT	CASSPRQGSEAFF
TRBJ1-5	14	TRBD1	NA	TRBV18	TGTGCCAGCTCACCTACAGGGGGCAATCAGCCCCAGCATTTT	CASSPTGGNQPQHF
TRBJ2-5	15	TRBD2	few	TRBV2	TGTGCCAGCAGCCCCGGACTAGCGGTTCAAGAGACCCAGTACTTC	CASSPGLAVQETQYF
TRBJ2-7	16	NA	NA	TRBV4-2	TGTGCCAGCAGCCAAGATCTGAGGGAGCCGGTCTACGAGCAGTACTTC	CASSQDLREPVYEQYF
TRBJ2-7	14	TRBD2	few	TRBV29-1	TGCAGCGTTGTGACCCCTAGCGGGACTAACGAGCAGTACTTC	CSVVTPSGTNEQYF
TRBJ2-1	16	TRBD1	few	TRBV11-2	TGTGCCAGCAGGTCCCTGGGCAGGGGGCACACCAATGAGCAGTTCTTC	CASRSLGRGHTNEQFF
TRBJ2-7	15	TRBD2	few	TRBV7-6	TGTGCCAGCAGCTTTGGGGCTAGCGGGAACCACGAGCAGTACTTC	CASSFGASGNHEQYF
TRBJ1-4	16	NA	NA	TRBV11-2	TGTGCCAGCAGCTTAAGCGGGGGGTTGACTAATGAAAAACTGTTTTTT	CASSLSGGLTNEKLFF